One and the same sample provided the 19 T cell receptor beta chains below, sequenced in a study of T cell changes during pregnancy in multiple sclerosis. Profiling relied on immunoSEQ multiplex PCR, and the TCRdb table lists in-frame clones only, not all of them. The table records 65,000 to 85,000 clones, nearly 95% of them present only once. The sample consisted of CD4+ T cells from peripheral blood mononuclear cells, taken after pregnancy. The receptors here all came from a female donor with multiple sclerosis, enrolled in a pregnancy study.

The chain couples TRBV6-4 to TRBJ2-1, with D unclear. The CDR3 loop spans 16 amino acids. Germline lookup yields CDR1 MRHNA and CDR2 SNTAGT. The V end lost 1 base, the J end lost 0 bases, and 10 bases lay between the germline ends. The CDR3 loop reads CASSDWSQSSYNEQFF. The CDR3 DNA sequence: TGTGCCAGCAGTGACTGGAGTCAGAGCTCCTACAATGAGCAGTTCTTC.

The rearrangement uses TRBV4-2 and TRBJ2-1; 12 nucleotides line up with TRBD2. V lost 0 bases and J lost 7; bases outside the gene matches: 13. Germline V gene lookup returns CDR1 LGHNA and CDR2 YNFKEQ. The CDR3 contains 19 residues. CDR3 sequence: CASSQDWLAGGPGKNEQFF. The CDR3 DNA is TGTGCCAGCAGCCAAGATTGGCTAGCGGGAGGGCCAGGAAAGAATGAGCAGTTCTTC.

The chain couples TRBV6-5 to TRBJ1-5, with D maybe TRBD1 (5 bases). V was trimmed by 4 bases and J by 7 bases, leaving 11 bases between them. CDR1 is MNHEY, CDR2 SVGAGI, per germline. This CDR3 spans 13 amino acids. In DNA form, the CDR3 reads TGTGCCAGCAGTTGGGGGGGTCAGCAGCCCCAGCATTTT. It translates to CASSWGGQQPQHF.

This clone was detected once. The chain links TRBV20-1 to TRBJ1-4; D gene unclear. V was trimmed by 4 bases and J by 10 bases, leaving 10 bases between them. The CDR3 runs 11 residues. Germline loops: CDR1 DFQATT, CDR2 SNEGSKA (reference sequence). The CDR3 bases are TGCAGTGCTAACGCCGGGGTAAAACTGTTTTTT. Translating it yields CSANAGVKLFF.

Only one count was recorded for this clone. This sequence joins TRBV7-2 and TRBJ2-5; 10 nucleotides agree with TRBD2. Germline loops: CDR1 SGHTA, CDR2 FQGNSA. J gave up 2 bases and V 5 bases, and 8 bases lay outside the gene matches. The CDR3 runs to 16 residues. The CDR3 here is CASSPREREGQETQYF. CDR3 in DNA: TGTGCCAGCAGCCCTCGGGAGCGGGAGGGGCAAGAGACCCAGTACTTC.

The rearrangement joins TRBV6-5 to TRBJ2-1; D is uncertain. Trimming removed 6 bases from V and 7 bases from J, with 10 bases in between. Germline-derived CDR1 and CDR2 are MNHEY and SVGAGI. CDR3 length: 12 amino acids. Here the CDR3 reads CASSHLSNEQFF. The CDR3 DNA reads TGTGCCAGCAGCCACCTTAGTAATGAGCAGTTCTTC.

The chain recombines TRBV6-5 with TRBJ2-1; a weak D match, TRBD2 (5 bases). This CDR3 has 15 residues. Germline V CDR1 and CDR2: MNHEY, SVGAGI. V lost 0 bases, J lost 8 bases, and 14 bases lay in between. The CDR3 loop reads CASSYSGERWDEQFF. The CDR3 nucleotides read TGTGCCAGCAGTTACTCCGGCGAGCGGTGGGATGAGCAGTTCTTC.

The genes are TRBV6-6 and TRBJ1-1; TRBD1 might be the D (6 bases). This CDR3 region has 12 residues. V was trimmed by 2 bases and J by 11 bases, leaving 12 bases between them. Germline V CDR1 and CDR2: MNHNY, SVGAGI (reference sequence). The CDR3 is CASSYTSGDAFF. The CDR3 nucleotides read TGTGCCAGCAGTTACACGTCAGGGGACGCTTTCTTT.

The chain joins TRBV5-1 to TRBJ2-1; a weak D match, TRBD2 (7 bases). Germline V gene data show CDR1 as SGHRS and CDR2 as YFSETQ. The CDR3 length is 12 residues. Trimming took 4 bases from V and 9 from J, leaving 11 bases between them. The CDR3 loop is CASSLGGGEQFF. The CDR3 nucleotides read TGCGCCAGCAGCCTGGGAGGGGGTGAGCAGTTCTTC.

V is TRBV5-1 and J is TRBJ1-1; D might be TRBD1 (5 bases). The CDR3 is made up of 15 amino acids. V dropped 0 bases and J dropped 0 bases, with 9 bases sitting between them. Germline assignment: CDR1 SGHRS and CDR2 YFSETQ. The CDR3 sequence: CASSLDRPMNTEAFF. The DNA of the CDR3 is TGCGCCAGCAGCTTGGACAGGCCGATGAACACTGAAGCTTTCTTT.

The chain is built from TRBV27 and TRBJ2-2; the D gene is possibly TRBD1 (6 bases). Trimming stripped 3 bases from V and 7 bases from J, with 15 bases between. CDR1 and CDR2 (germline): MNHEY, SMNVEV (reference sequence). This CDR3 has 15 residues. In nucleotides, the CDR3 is TGTGCCAGCAGTTTCCCAGGGGTGGGCGGCGGGGAGCTGTTTTTT. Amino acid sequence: CASSFPGVGGGELFF.

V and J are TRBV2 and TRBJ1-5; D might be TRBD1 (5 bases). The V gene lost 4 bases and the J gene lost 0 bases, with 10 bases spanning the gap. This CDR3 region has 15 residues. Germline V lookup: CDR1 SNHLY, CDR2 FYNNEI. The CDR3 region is CASSVGRASNQPQHF. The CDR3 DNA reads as TGTGCCAGCAGTGTGGGCAGGGCTAGCAATCAGCCCCAGCATTTT.

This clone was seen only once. CDR3 region: CASSFIAETYEQYF. The CDR3 bases are TGTGCCAGCAGCTTCATTGCGGAGACCTACGAGCAGTACTTC. The V gene is TRBV7-2, the J gene TRBJ2-7; D unresolved. Trimming pared 3 bases from V and 2 bases from J, leaving 11 bases between. CDR3 length equals 14 residues. Germline V gene sequence: CDR1 SGHTA, CDR2 FQGNSA.

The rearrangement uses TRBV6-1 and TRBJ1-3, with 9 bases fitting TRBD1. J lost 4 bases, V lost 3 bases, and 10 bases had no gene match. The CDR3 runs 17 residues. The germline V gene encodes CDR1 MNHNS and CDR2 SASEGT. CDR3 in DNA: TGTGCCAGCAGTGAGCGAGTACAGGGGGCCCAAGGAAACACCATATATTTT. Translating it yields CASSERVQGAQGNTIYF.

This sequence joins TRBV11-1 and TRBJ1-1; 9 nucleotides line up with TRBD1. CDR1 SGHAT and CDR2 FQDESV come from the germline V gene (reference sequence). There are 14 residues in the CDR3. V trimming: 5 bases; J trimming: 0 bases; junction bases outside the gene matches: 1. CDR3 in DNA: TGTGCCAGCAGCGGGGACAGGGTGAACACTGAAGCTTTCTTT. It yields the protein CASSGDRVNTEAFF.

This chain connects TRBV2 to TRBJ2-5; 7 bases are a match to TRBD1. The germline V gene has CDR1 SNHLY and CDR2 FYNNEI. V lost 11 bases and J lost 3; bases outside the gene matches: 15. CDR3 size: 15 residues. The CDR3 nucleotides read TGTGCCGACAGCCCACCTCCGGGACAGAAAGAGACCCAGTACTTC. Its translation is CADSPPPGQKETQYF.

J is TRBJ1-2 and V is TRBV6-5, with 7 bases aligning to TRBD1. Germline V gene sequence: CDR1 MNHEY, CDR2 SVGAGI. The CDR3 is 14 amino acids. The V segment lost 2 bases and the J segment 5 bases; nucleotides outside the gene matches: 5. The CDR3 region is CASSYGGGSYGYTF. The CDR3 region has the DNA TGTGCCAGCAGTTACGGAGGGGGCTCTTATGGCTACACCTTC.

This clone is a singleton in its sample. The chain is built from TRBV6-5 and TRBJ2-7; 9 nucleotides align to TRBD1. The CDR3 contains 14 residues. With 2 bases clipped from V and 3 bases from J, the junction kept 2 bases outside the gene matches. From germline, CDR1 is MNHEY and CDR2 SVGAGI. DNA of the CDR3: TGTGCCAGCAGTTACGACAGGGGGTACTACGAGCAGTACTTC. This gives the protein CASSYDRGYYEQYF.

Here the CDR3 reads CARKQGARSGANVLTF. The CDR3 DNA sequence: TGTGCCAGAAAGCAGGGGGCGCGCTCTGGGGCCAACGTCCTGACTTTC. V gene TRBV2 combines with J gene TRBJ2-6; 8 nucleotides align to TRBD1. This CDR3 has 16 residues. The germline gives CDR1 SNHLY, CDR2 FYNNEI. The ends lost 9 bases at V and 0 bases at J; junction bases unmatched: 7. Looking up the rest from reference TRBV2 and TRBJ2-6 gives the full variable domain: EPEVTQTPSHQVTQMGQEVILRCVPISNHLYFYWYRQILGQKVEFLVSFYNNEISEKSEIFDDQFSVERPDGSNFTLKIRSTKLEDSAMYFCARKQGARSGANVLTFGAGSRLTVL.